These 22 T cell receptor beta chains came from one sample sequenced in a study of Graves' ophthalmopathy and Graves' hyperthyroidism. Scientists amplified the TCR beta CDR3 regions from RNA transcripts. First-round RT-PCR used HTBI primers; second-round multiplex PCR followed. TCRdb recomputed calls from the multiplex PCR reads with MiXCR, one row per CDR3 protein. Counted here are approximately 210,000 distinct CDR3 sequences, 25% to 30% occurring once; the ten biggest clones make up 9.1%. Sequences were obtained from peripheral blood. The origin of the receptors is a man aged 45-60 years with Graves' ophthalmopathy.

This clonotype occurred many times. V gene TRBV11-2 combines with J gene TRBJ2-5; perhaps TRBD2 as D (6 bases). This CDR3 spans 15 amino acids. V was trimmed by 6 bases and J by 1 base, leaving 15 bases between them. Germline V gene lookup returns CDR1 SGHAT and CDR2 FQNNGV. Here the CDR3 reads CASRRHGGSQETQYF. For the CDR3, the DNA is TGTGCCAGCAGACGACATGGGGGGTCCCAAGAGACCCAGTACTTC.

This clonotype was recorded at least ten times. The chain carries TRBV10-3 and TRBJ2-7; 10 bases agree with TRBD2. Losses at the gene ends were 0 bases for V and 7 bases for J; bases not matched to a gene: 6. Germline-derived CDR1 and CDR2 are ENHRY and SYGVKD. CDR3 size: 15 residues. CDR3 nucleotides: TGTGCCATCAGTGAGTCCACGACTAGCGGGCGGGAGCAGTACTTC. Its protein is CAISESTTSGREQYF.

This clonotype was picked up many times. J is TRBJ2-5 and V is TRBV11-2; 9 bases line up with TRBD2. The CDR3 is 17 amino acids. Trimming took 3 bases from V and 1 from J; bases not matched to a gene: 9. Germline V gene lookup returns CDR1 SGHAT and CDR2 FQNNGV. The CDR3 here is CASSFNPPTSGQETQYF. The CDR3 DNA sequence: TGTGCCAGCAGCTTCAACCCTCCGACTAGCGGCCAAGAGACCCAGTACTTC. Variable domain in full (rest from reference TRBV11-2 and TRBJ2-5): EAGVAQSPRYKIIEKRQSVAFWCNPISGHATLYWYQQILGQGPKLLIQFQNNGVVDDSQLPKDRFSAERLKGVDSTLKIQPAKLEDSAVYLCASSFNPPTSGQETQYFGPGTRLLVL.

This clonotype has a count of ten or more. The rearrangement uses TRBV20-1 and TRBJ1-2; 8 bases are a match to TRBD1. The CDR3 has 13 residues. Germline V gene lookup returns CDR1 DFQATT and CDR2 SNEGSKA (reference sequence). V lost 3 bases and J lost 3; bases outside the gene matches: 3. This chain's CDR3 is CSASQGADYGYTF. DNA for the CDR3: TGCAGTGCTAGCCAGGGGGCGGACTATGGCTACACCTTC.

The count of this clonotype is one. The junction departs from the called germline gene at one end, perhaps through a read error. The chain links TRBV15 to TRBJ2-7; D is possibly TRBD1 (6 bases). The germline gives CDR1 LNHNV, CDR2 YYDKDF (reference sequence). The CDR3 is made up of 14 amino acids. CDR3 protein: CATSREGQSYEQYF. Written as DNA, the CDR3 is TGTGCCACCAGCCGAGAAGGACAGAGCTACGAGCAGTACTTC.

This clonotype was recorded a few times. This rearrangement joins TRBV18 to TRBJ1-2; D ambiguous. The germline CDR1 and CDR2 sequences are KGHSH and LQKENI. V lost 2 bases to trimming and J lost 2 bases, with 6 bases between them. This CDR3 is built from 13 residues. The CDR3 is CASSPEKNYGYTF. CDR3 DNA: TGTGCCAGCTCACCAGAGAAGAACTATGGCTACACCTTC.

Many counts were recorded for this clonotype. This chain joins TRBV11-2 and TRBJ1-1; no clear D. V was trimmed by 4 bases and J by 8 bases, leaving 14 bases between them. Germline V lookup: CDR1 SGHAT, CDR2 FQNNGV. The CDR3 covers 13 residues. This CDR3 reads CASSSALTREAFF. The DNA for the CDR3 is TGTGCCAGCAGCTCCGCTCTAACCCGGGAAGCTTTCTTT.

This clonotype was detected many times. This chain links TRBV6-2 or TRBV6-3 with TRBJ2-2; 7 bases fit TRBD1. This CDR3 comprises 16 residues. V shed 6 bases, J shed 1 base, and the junction held 8 bases outside the gene matches. Germline V gene data show CDR1 as MNHEY and CDR2 as SVGEGT. The CDR3 sequence is CASSLQRTGNTGELFF. In DNA form, the CDR3 reads TGTGCCAGCAGCTTGCAACGGACAGGGAACACCGGGGAGCTGTTTTTT.

This clonotype was recorded many times. The genes are TRBV7-9 and TRBJ2-7; D unresolved. The CDR3 runs 12 residues. Trimming removed 4 bases at V and 5 bases at J, with 9 bases between. Looked up from germline, CDR1 is SEHNR and CDR2 is FQNEAQ (reference sequence). The CDR3 region is CASSSPVDEQYF. CDR3 sequence (DNA): TGTGCCAGCAGCTCTCCCGTGGACGAGCAGTACTTC.

This clonotype was detected many times. The chain employs TRBV18 and TRBJ2-4; no firm D call. CDR3 length: 14 residues. V lost 3 bases to trimming and J lost 8 bases, with 14 bases between them. Germline V gives CDR1 KGHSH, CDR2 LQKENI. The CDR3 loop reads CASSPDMNADIQYF. The CDR3 DNA reads as TGTGCCAGCTCACCTGACATGAACGCGGACATTCAGTACTTC.

This clonotype showed up just a few times. A much larger clone differs from this one at a single base, so this may be a read error. V gene TRBV4-1 combines with J gene TRBJ2-7; D unresolved. CDR1 MGHRA and CDR2 YSYEKL come from the germline V gene. V shed 0 bases and J shed 6 bases, with 6 bases lying between them. This CDR3 is 12 amino acids long. The CDR3 DNA reads TGCGCCAGCAGCCAAGATCGGTGCGAGCAGTACTTC. Translated: CASSQDRCEQYF.

The table lists this clonotype with many counts. The gene calls are TRBV6-2 or TRBV6-3 and TRBJ2-2, with D maybe TRBD1 (5 bases). The CDR3 covers 14 residues. CDR1 and CDR2 (germline): MNHEY, SVGEGT. Trimming took 6 bases from V and 3 from J, leaving 11 bases between them. The CDR3 sequence: CASRRTIDTGELFF. In DNA, the CDR3 is TGTGCCAGCAGGCGGACAATCGACACCGGGGAGCTGTTTTTT.

This clonotype was detected ten times or more. The chain links TRBV28 to TRBJ1-2, with D maybe TRBD1 (6 bases). Per germline, CDR1 MDHEN and CDR2 SYDVKM. Deletions cut 4 bases from V and 5 bases from J, with 11 bases between. This CDR3 is built from 13 residues. The CDR3 protein is CASSSGDLYGYTF. The CDR3 nucleotides read TGTGCCAGCAGTTCAGGGGATCTTTATGGCTACACCTTC.

This clonotype appeared many times. V and J are TRBV6-2 or TRBV6-3 and TRBJ2-7, with a possible D match to TRBD1 (5 bases). Trimming removed 6 bases from V and 0 bases from J, with 12 bases in between. Germline V lookup: CDR1 MNHEY, CDR2 SVGEGT. CDR3 length: 14 amino acids. The CDR3 region has the DNA TGTGCCAGCAGGAAACACAGGCTCTCCTACGAGCAGTACTTC. Translation gives CASRKHRLSYEQYF.

V gene TRBV11-2 combines with J gene TRBJ2-7; 7 nucleotides agree with TRBD2. The V and J ends lost 5 bases and 0 bases, in that order; junction bases with no gene match: 7. Per germline, CDR1 SGHAT and CDR2 FQNNGV. The CDR3 has 15 residues. CDR3 protein: CASSRLAQSSYEQYF. In DNA, the CDR3 is TGTGCCAGCAGCAGACTAGCACAGAGCTCCTACGAGCAGTACTTC.

This clonotype was seen at least ten times. The rearrangement joins TRBV11-2 to TRBJ2-5, with TRBD1 matching over 9 bases. The V gene's germline CDR1 is SGHAT and CDR2 FQNNGV. V lost 5 bases, J lost 5 bases, and 12 bases stayed unmatched. The CDR3 spans 16 residues. CDR3 sequence (DNA): TGTGCCAGCAGCGCGCCGGGACAGGGTCATGTGGAGACCCAGTACTTC. This translates into CASSAPGQGHVETQYF.

Many counts were recorded for this clonotype. J is TRBJ2-2 and V is TRBV20-1, with a weak D call TRBD1 (6 bases). The CDR3 runs to 13 residues. V lost 6 bases, J lost 4 bases, and 12 bases lay in between. The germline CDR1 and CDR2 sequences are DFQATT and SNEGSKA (reference sequence). CDR3 bases: TGCAGTGCACCTGACAGGTCCACCGGGGAGCTGTTTTTT. This encodes CSAPDRSTGELFF.

The CDR3 bases are TGCAGCGTTGGGAGACAGGAAGAAGCTTTCTTT. This sequence encodes CSVGRQEEAFF. This sequence joins TRBV29-1 and TRBJ1-1; D is possibly TRBD1 (6 bases). Deletions cut 4 bases from V and 8 bases from J, with 11 bases between. This CDR3 spans 11 amino acids. The germline CDR1 and CDR2 sequences are SQVTM and ANQGSEA.

This clonotype has a count of ten or more. V usage is TRBV12-3 or TRBV12-4 and J usage is TRBJ2-2; D is uncertain. This CDR3 is built from 11 residues. Trimming left V 5 bases short and J 6 bases short, with 4 bases between. The DNA of the CDR3 is TGTGCCAGCAGTCTCTCCGGGGAGCTGTTTTTT. Its protein product is CASSLSGELFF.

This clonotype was seen only a few times. The chain joins TRBV15 to TRBJ2-5, with D unclear. V lost 5 bases and J 1 base, leaving 8 bases between the germline ends. The CDR3 has 13 amino acids. Germline assignment: CDR1 LNHNV and CDR2 YYDKDF (reference sequence). This CDR3 reads CATSGSGQETQYF. In nucleotides, the CDR3 is TGTGCCACCAGCGGTTCCGGCCAAGAGACCCAGTACTTC.

The sample holds many counts of this clonotype. The chain carries TRBV12-3 or TRBV12-4 and TRBJ2-5, with a possible D match to TRBD2 (5 bases). Between the trimmed V and J ends, which lost 0 bases and 1 base, there was a span of 9 bases. CDR3 length equals 15 residues. CDR3 bases: TGTGCCAGCAGTTTAGCGGGAGTTATCCAAGAGACCCAGTACTTC. Protein product: CASSLAGVIQETQYF.

There are many counts of this clonotype. The gene calls are TRBV12-3 or TRBV12-4 and TRBJ2-5; 8 bases match TRBD2. The CDR3 has 14 residues. J was trimmed by 4 bases and V by 3 bases; bases with no gene match: 4. CDR3 amino acids: CASSLGGRIETQYF. CDR3 coding DNA: TGTGCCAGCAGTTTGGGCGGGAGGATAGAGACCCAGTACTTC.